The clone carrying this T cell receptor beta chain was observed a few times. Its antigen remains unidentified. The record originates from a study of cytomegalovirus exposure and HLA in healthy donors. The overall study: Among the approximately 430 donors who were genotyped, around 77% fell in the genetic ancestry cluster that is associated with self-reported Caucasian donors.

Germline values: CDR1 MNHEY, CDR2 SMNVEV (reference sequence). V lost 6 bases to trimming and J lost 4 bases, with 18 bases between them. The CDR3 sequence is 15 residues long. Notes on the study in general: Of the V segments, some could not be distinguished, including TRBV6-2 and TRBV6-3, and were excluded.

Nominally healthy donors were sampled, though unrecorded immune exposures were likely. The study ran its PCR with 60 Vbeta and 13 Jbeta primers. Repertoires were generated with immunoSEQ multiplex PCR, while TCRdb's copy carries only in-frame clones and drops some. The sample contains some 200,000 clones, over 65% of which appear only once. Sequenced input: PBMCs. J is TRBJ1-1 and V is TRBV27; no clear D. The sequence derives from a middle-aged man in good health and CMV-seronegative. This chain's CDR3 is CASRTSPVGSTEAFF. In DNA form, the CDR3 reads TGTGCCAGCAGGACGTCCCCGGTAGGGAGCACTGAAGCTTTCTTT.